A single sample gave rise to the 5 T cell receptor beta chains below, sequenced in a study of vaccination and CD4 T cells after COVID-19. These receptors' antigens are unknown. Sample treatment: approximately 10-day PBMC culture with coronavirus spike peptide pools or control peptides (ViraFEST assay). Sequence data for DNA of cultured CD4+ T cells were generated by the Oncomine TCR Beta short-read assay. TCRdb independently ran MiXCR on the PCR reads; one entry per CDR3 protein. Here the sample spans 21,000 or so distinct CDR3 sequences, about 45% being singletons. The sequenced sample was CD4+ T cells from blood, cultured in vitro. The receptors shown here come from a human donor who had recovered from COVID-19.

The rearrangement uses TRBV10-3 and TRBJ2-5; D perhaps matches TRBD2 (6 bases). The CDR3 covers 13 residues. CDR1 and CDR2 from the germline V gene are ENHRY and SYGVKD. The V gene lost 4 bases and the J gene lost 0 bases, with 6 bases spanning the gap. DNA for the CDR3: TGTGCCATCAGTGGGGAGGACCAAGAGACCCAGTACTTC. This translates into CAISGEDQETQYF.

This chain connects TRBV18 to TRBJ1-5, with D hard to call. Per germline, CDR1 KGHSH and CDR2 LQKENI. Trimming removed 4 bases from V and 1 base from J, with 8 bases in between. The CDR3 contains 14 residues. The CDR3 region is CASSRLESNQPQHF. Here the CDR3 DNA reads TGTGCCAGCTCACGCCTGGAAAGCAATCAGCCCCAGCATTTT.

The rearrangement links TRBV7-9 to TRBJ1-1; no clear D gene. Between the trimmed V and J ends, which lost 2 bases and 4 bases, there was a span of 14 bases. The CDR3 covers 15 residues. Germline CDR1 reads SEHNR; CDR2 reads FQNEAQ (reference sequence). This CDR3 is CASSLSGVWITEAFF. The CDR3 nucleotides read TGTGCCAGCAGCTTATCTGGGGTGTGGATCACTGAAGCTTTCTTT.

V gene TRBV20-1 combines with J gene TRBJ2-1, with D maybe TRBD1 (5 bases). With 0 bases removed from V and 7 bases from J, the gap between germline ends came to 16 bases. From germline, CDR1 is DFQATT and CDR2 SNEGSKA (reference sequence). The CDR3 sequence is 15 residues long. Here the CDR3 reads CSARDRRQSDNEQFF. The CDR3 nucleotides read TGCAGTGCTAGAGATAGGAGACAGAGTGATAATGAGCAGTTCTTC.

The CDR3 DNA sequence: TGTGCTAGTGGTCCCCGGGGGGGGTCCTACGAGCAGTACTTC. Its protein product is CASGPRGGSYEQYF. This chain uses TRBV12-5 with TRBJ2-7; 8 bases are shared with TRBD2. The ends lost 5 bases at V and 1 base at J; junction bases unmatched: 4. This CDR3 spans 14 amino acids. Per the germline V gene, CDR1 is LGHNT and CDR2 is FRNRAP.